These 27 T cell receptor beta chains share one sample of origin, sequenced in a study of graft-versus-host responses after intestinal transplantation. Using immunoSEQ multiplex PCR, the repertoire was profiled, and TCRdb retains in-frame clones only, with some absent. Counted here are approximately 50,000 clones, roughly 90% occurring once; the ten biggest clones make up 1.5% to 2%. Sequenced here: PBMCs, sampled 26 days after transplant. These receptors all come from a human patient who received an intestinal transplant, so some T cells may come from the graft donor.

The rearrangement uses TRBV27 and TRBJ2-1; 14 nucleotides align to TRBD2. The CDR3 extends over 14 amino acids. The ends lost 2 bases at V and 9 bases at J; junction bases unmatched: 0. Per germline, CDR1 MNHEY and CDR2 SMNVEV (reference sequence). The CDR3 here is CASSLGLAGGEQFF. In nucleotides, the CDR3 is TGTGCCAGCAGTTTAGGACTAGCGGGGGGTGAGCAGTTCTTC.

This chain uses TRBV7-8 with TRBJ2-3; no reliable D call. The germline gives CDR1 SGHVS, CDR2 FQNEAQ. Trimming cost V 2 bases and J 2 bases, with 11 bases left between them. The CDR3 totals 15 residues. The CDR3 DNA sequence: TGTGCCAGCAGCTTATTTCTAGACCCCACAGATACGCAGTATTTT. This gives the protein CASSLFLDPTDTQYF.

The rearrangement links TRBV5-6 to TRBJ2-3; 7 bases line up with TRBD2. Germline lookup yields CDR1 SGHDT and CDR2 YYEEEE. CDR3 length equals 17 residues. V lost 5 bases to trimming and J lost 1 base; unmatched junction nucleotides: 13. The CDR3 bases are TGTGCCAGCAGTTCGAGCCCCCGAACTAGCGGCACAGATACGCAGTATTTT. It yields the protein CASSSSPRTSGTDTQYF.

This chain uses TRBV7-2 with TRBJ1-1; D remains ambiguous. CDR1 is SGHTA and CDR2 is FQGNSA in the germline V gene. V was clipped by 1 base and J by 1 base, with 10 bases between them. This CDR3 contains 15 residues. The CDR3 coding sequence is TGTGCCAGCAGCTTAGGTGGGCAGTGGAACACTGAAGCTTTCTTT. It codes for CASSLGGQWNTEAFF. The full variable domain, completed using reference TRBV7-2 and TRBJ1-1, is GAGVSQSPSNKVTEKGKDVELRCDPISGHTALYWYRQSLGQGLEFLIYFQGNSAPDKSGLPSDRFSAERTGGSVSTLTIQRTQQEDSAVYLCASSLGGQWNTEAFFGQGTRLTVV.

The chain has TRBV11-2 and TRBJ2-5; D perhaps matches TRBD1 (6 bases). V lost 8 bases and J 0 bases, leaving 13 bases between the germline ends. CDR1 is SGHAT, CDR2 FQNNGV, per germline. This CDR3 comprises 14 residues. CDR3 loop: CASVGTKYQETQYF. CDR3 in DNA: TGTGCCAGCGTCGGGACAAAGTACCAAGAGACCCAGTACTTC.

The DNA of the CDR3 is TGTGCCAGCAGCCTATCGGGACAGGGTTATGGCTACACCTTC. It yields the protein CASSLSGQGYGYTF. This chain joins TRBV14 and TRBJ1-2; 9 bases fit TRBD1. The CDR3 is made up of 14 amino acids. The V segment lost 4 bases and the J segment 5 bases; nucleotides outside the gene matches: 5. Looked up from germline, CDR1 is SGHDN and CDR2 is FVKESK.

This rearrangement joins TRBV6-1 to TRBJ1-1; D is undetermined. The CDR3 loop spans 13 amino acids. Germline values: CDR1 MNHNS, CDR2 SASEGT. V dropped 4 bases and J dropped 3 bases, with 9 bases sitting between them. This CDR3 reads CASSVVGDTEAFF. The CDR3 region has the DNA TGTGCCAGCAGTGTTGTCGGAGACACTGAAGCTTTCTTT.

The V call is TRBV4-2, the J call TRBJ2-1; D is perhaps TRBD1 (6 bases). The CDR3 loop spans 17 amino acids. Per the germline V gene, CDR1 is LGHNA and CDR2 is YNFKEQ. The ends were cut back, 0 bases at V and 0 bases at J, with 12 bases in the middle. The CDR3 bases are TGTGCCAGCAGCCAAGATGTGGGGACAAGCTCCTACAATGAGCAGTTCTTC. Its protein is CASSQDVGTSSYNEQFF.

J is TRBJ2-5 and V is TRBV6-5; a possible D gene is TRBD1 (6 bases). Trimming cost V 8 bases and J 1 base, with 8 bases left between them. This CDR3 spans 12 amino acids. The germline V gene encodes CDR1 MNHEY and CDR2 SVGAGI. The CDR3 here is CASSGVQETQYF. The DNA for the CDR3 is TGTGCCAGCTCAGGGGTCCAAGAGACCCAGTACTTC.

As DNA, the CDR3 is TGTGCCAGCAGGACAACCGGACAGGGGAAATACAATGAGCAGTTCTTC. Amino acids: CASRTTGQGKYNEQFF. This chain connects TRBV28 to TRBJ2-1; 9 bases are a match to TRBD1. The CDR3 contains 16 residues. Per the germline V gene, CDR1 is MDHEN and CDR2 is SYDVKM. The V segment lost 6 bases and the J segment 4 bases; nucleotides outside the gene matches: 10.

The J gene is TRBJ2-1, the V gene TRBV11-2; D unclear. CDR3 size: 12 residues. Trimming removed 5 bases from V and 9 bases from J, with 11 bases in between. CDR1 SGHAT and CDR2 FQNNGV come from the germline V gene. The CDR3 region is CASSPETGEQFF. CDR3 in DNA: TGTGCCAGCAGCCCAGAGACGGGTGAGCAGTTCTTC. The whole variable domain, filled in from reference TRBV11-2 and TRBJ2-1, reads EAGVAQSPRYKIIEKRQSVAFWCNPISGHATLYWYQQILGQGPKLLIQFQNNGVVDDSQLPKDRFSAERLKGVDSTLKIQPAKLEDSAVYLCASSPETGEQFFGPGTRLTVL.

The chain links TRBV2 to TRBJ1-1, with TRBD1 identical over 9 bases. Germline CDR1 reads SNHLY; CDR2 reads FYNNEI. The CDR3 consists of 13 residues. J was trimmed by 5 bases and V by 10 bases; bases with no gene match: 8. CDR3 sequence: CATYRDRDTEAFF. The CDR3 DNA is TGTGCCACCTACCGGGACAGGGATACTGAAGCTTTCTTT.

This chain joins TRBV2 and TRBJ1-5; no firm D call. Trimming pared 4 bases from V and 0 bases from J, leaving 7 bases between. Germline CDR1 SNHLY, CDR2 FYNNEI. The length of the CDR3 is 14 residues. DNA for the CDR3: TGTGCCAGCAGTGTTACTGATAGCAATCAGCCCCAGCATTTT. Protein: CASSVTDSNQPQHF.

V and J are TRBV2 and TRBJ2-2, with TRBD2 as a possible D gene (5 bases). V was pared by 4 bases and J by 6 bases, with 15 bases between. The length of the CDR3 is 15 residues. The germline V gene has CDR1 SNHLY and CDR2 FYNNEI. CDR3 DNA sequence: TGTGCCAGCAGTGTTGGGCATGGAGGCCCCGGGGAGCTGTTTTTT. This sequence encodes CASSVGHGGPGELFF.

This clone appeared a few times. The chain uses TRBV7-2 and TRBJ1-6, with a weak D call TRBD1 (6 bases). This CDR3 comprises 14 residues. CDR1 and CDR2 from the germline V gene are SGHTA and FQGNSA. V was clipped by 4 bases and J by 9 bases, with 13 bases between them. The CDR3 bases are TGTGCCAGCAGCTCAACAGGGAGAAGTTCACCCCTCCACTTT. This codes for CASSSTGRSSPLHF.

This clone showed up just once. CDR3 DNA: TGTGCCAGCAGTGAAGGGACAGGGAGTGAAAAACTGTTTTTT. This encodes CASSEGTGSEKLFF. This sequence joins TRBV6-1 and TRBJ1-4; 8 bases fit TRBD1. This CDR3 has 14 amino acids. Germline V CDR1 and CDR2: MNHNS, SASEGT. The junction had 2 bases not matched to a gene; V was cut back by 1 base and J by 7 bases.

V usage is TRBV4-1 and J usage is TRBJ2-3, with 13 bases identical to TRBD2. The V gene end was trimmed by 2 bases and the J gene end by 3 bases; junction bases not matched to a gene: 5. The CDR3 contains 17 residues. Per germline, CDR1 MGHRA and CDR2 YSYEKL. This CDR3 is CASSQWTSGSKTDTQYF. In DNA form, the CDR3 reads TGCGCCAGCAGCCAATGGACTAGCGGGAGTAAGACAGATACGCAGTATTTT.

The V call is TRBV12-5, the J call TRBJ2-1; 9 bases agree with TRBD1. Trimming at V came to 1 base and at J to 3 bases, leaving 10 bases not matched to a gene. The CDR3 has 18 amino acids. CDR1 LGHNT and CDR2 FRNRAP come from the germline V gene. In DNA, the CDR3 is TGTGCTAGTGGTTTGGACCCCCCGACAGGGGGGAACTACAATGAGCAGTTCTTC. Amino acids: CASGLDPPTGGNYNEQFF. Complete variable domain (other parts from reference TRBV12-5 and TRBJ2-1): DARVTQTPRHKVTEMGQEVTMRCQPILGHNTVFWYRQTMMQGLELLAYFRNRAPLDDSGMPKDRFSAEMPDATLATLKIQPSEPRDSAVYFCASGLDPPTGGNYNEQFFGPGTRLTVL.

The rearrangement uses TRBV7-2 and TRBJ2-7; 8 nucleotides align to TRBD2. Germline V gives CDR1 SGHTA, CDR2 FQGNSA. The CDR3 is made up of 15 amino acids. V lost 5 bases and J lost 2; bases outside the gene matches: 8. CDR3 loop: CASSPARGGTYEQYF. The CDR3 nucleotides are TGTGCCAGCAGCCCCGCTCGGGGGGGCACCTACGAGCAGTACTTC. Complete variable domain (other parts from reference TRBV7-2 and TRBJ2-7): GAGVSQSPSNKVTEKGKDVELRCDPISGHTALYWYRQSLGQGLEFLIYFQGNSAPDKSGLPSDRFSAERTGGSVSTLTIQRTQQEDSAVYLCASSPARGGTYEQYFGPGTRLTVT.

J is TRBJ1-2 and V is TRBV6-5; tentative D call: TRBD1 (6 bases). Trimming stripped 5 bases from V and 8 bases from J, with 18 bases between. The CDR3 spans 14 residues. The germline V gene encodes CDR1 MNHEY and CDR2 SVGAGI. The CDR3 DNA follows: TGTGCCAGCAGTCCGTACAGGGCAAATGGGGGCTACACCTTC. Its translation: CASSPYRANGGYTF.

V usage is TRBV9 and J usage is TRBJ2-1; D possibly corresponds to TRBD2 (6 bases). The V gene lost 7 bases and the J gene lost 3 bases, with 11 bases spanning the gap. Germline lookup yields CDR1 SGDLS and CDR2 YYNGEE. This CDR3 spans 13 amino acids. DNA for the CDR3: TGTGCCAGCTCCGGGACTGACTACAATGAGCAGTTCTTC. Translated: CASSGTDYNEQFF. Complete variable domain (other parts from reference TRBV9 and TRBJ2-1): DSGVTQTPKHLITATGQRVTLRCSPRSGDLSVYWYQQSLDQGLQFLIQYYNGEERAKGNILERFSAQQFPDLHSELNLSSLELGDSALYFCASSGTDYNEQFFGPGTRLTVL.

This clone was seen just once. The rearrangement uses TRBV6-1 and TRBJ1-5, with TRBD1 matching 8 bases. Trimming took 6 bases from V and 7 from J; bases not matched to a gene: 5. The germline gives CDR1 MNHNS, CDR2 SASEGT. CDR3 size: 13 residues. CDR3 DNA sequence: TGTGCCAGCAGCCCACAGGGGGGCCAGCCCCAGCATTTT. It specifies CASSPQGGQPQHF.

The gene calls are TRBV5-4 and TRBJ1-2, with D tentatively TRBD1 (5 bases). Germline CDR1 reads SGHNT; CDR2 reads YYREEE (reference sequence). V was clipped by 5 bases and J by 8 bases, with 25 bases between them. The CDR3 spans 16 residues. DNA of the CDR3: TGTGCCAGCAGTCCTCTGGGGCCAGGGTCTGGGGGGGGCTACACCTTC. Protein product: CASSPLGPGSGGGYTF.

J is TRBJ2-2 and V is TRBV2; D unclear. The CDR3 is made up of 15 amino acids. CDR1 and CDR2 from the germline V gene are SNHLY and FYNNEI. V lost 4 bases to trimming and J lost 6 bases, with 15 bases between them. CDR3 in DNA: TGTGCCAGCAGTGTGGAGTCCCCCCTAGCCGGGGAGCTGTTTTTT. It codes for CASSVESPLAGELFF.

The chain joins TRBV1 to TRBJ2-5; the D call of TRBD2 is as the table states it, not checked on the DNA. TRBV1 has pseudogene status. The CDR3 has 16 amino acids. The CDR3 nucleotides read TGCACCAGCAGCCAAGATGGAGAAGGCGCCCAAGAGACCCAGTACTTC. Amino acid sequence: CTSSQDGEGAQETQYF.

This clone appeared once. V usage is TRBV2 and J usage is TRBJ2-7; D gene ambiguous. Trimming pared 1 base from V and 7 bases from J, leaving 8 bases between. This CDR3 has 12 amino acids. Germline CDR1 is SNHLY and CDR2 is FYNNEI. CDR3 DNA sequence: TGTGCCAGCAGTGAAGGGGGATGGGAGCAGTACGTC. As protein: CASSEGGWEQYV.

The gene calls are TRBV28 and TRBJ1-1, with TRBD1 matching 9 bases. Germline loops: CDR1 MDHEN, CDR2 SYDVKM. The CDR3 consists of 15 residues. J lost 5 bases, V lost 2 bases, and 6 bases had no gene match. The CDR3 spells CASSLPRTGETEAFF. The CDR3 bases are TGTGCCAGCAGTTTACCCCGGACAGGGGAGACTGAAGCTTTCTTT. Full variable domain (rest looked up from reference TRBV28 and TRBJ1-1): DVKVTQSSRYLVKRTGEKVFLECVQDMDHENMFWYRQDPGLGLRLIYFSYDVKMKEKGDIPEGYSVSREKKERFSLILESASTNQTSMYLCASSLPRTGETEAFFGQGTRLTVV.